This T cell receptor (beta chain) was sequenced during a study of blood T cell repertoires in COVID-19. Overall study context: Researchers got acute and convalescent COVID-19 samples from the United States, Italy and Spain. PBMCs, B-cell-depleted T cells, or T cells were the source of the cDNA or gDNA that made up the material.

CDR3 length: 13 residues. CDR1 is MNHNS, CDR2 SASEGT, per germline. V shed 2 bases and J shed 2 bases, with 7 bases lying between them. Authors' analysis steps: From reference gene primer amplification, estimates of nucleated cell counts were derived. Profiled with immunoSEQ multiplex PCR; TCRdb holds only in-frame clones, not every one. D and trimming were read from the DNA, whereas the V and J calls and clone size are those reported in that table. Altogether about 210,000 clones are present, 84% being singletons, with the ten largest covering roughly 7.6%. Sequencing was performed on peripheral blood. The J gene is TRBJ2-7, the V gene TRBV6-1, with a tentative D call TRBD2 (5 bases). This sequence was found in a woman aged 45-59 years with active or convalescent COVID-19. The CDR3 loop is CASSELLAYEQYF. CDR3 in DNA: TGTGCCAGCAGTGAACTACTAGCCTACGAGCAGTACTTC.